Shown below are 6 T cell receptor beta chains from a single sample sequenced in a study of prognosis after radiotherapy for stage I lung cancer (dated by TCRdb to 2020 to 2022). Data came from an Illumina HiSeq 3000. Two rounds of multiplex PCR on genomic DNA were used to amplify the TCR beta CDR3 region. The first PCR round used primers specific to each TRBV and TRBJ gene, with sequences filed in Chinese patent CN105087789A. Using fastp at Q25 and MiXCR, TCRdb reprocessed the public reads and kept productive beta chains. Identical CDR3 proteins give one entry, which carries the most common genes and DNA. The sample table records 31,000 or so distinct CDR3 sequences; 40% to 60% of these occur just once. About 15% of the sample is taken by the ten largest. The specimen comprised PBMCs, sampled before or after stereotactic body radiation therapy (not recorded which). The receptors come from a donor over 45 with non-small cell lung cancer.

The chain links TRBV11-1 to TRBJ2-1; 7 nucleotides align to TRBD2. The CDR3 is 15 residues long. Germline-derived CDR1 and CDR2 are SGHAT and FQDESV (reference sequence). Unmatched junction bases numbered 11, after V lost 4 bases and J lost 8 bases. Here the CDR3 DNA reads TGTGCCAGCAGCTCTAGCGGTAGGCCCCTCGATGAGCAGTTCTTC. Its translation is CASSSSGRPLDEQFF.

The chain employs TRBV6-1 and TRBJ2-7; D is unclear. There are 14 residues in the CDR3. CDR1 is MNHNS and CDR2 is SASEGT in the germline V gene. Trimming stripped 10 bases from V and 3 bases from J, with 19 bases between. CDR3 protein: CATQRVQWVYEQYF. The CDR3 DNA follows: TGTGCCACCCAAAGGGTACAGTGGGTCTACGAGCAGTACTTC.

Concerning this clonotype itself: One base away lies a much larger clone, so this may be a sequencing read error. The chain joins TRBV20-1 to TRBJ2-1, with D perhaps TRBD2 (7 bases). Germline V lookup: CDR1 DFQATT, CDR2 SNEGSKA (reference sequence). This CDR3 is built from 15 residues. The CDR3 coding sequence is TGCAGTTCTAGAGGATCAGCGGGACAAGGGGGTGAGCAGTTCTTC. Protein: CSSRGSAGQGGEQFF.

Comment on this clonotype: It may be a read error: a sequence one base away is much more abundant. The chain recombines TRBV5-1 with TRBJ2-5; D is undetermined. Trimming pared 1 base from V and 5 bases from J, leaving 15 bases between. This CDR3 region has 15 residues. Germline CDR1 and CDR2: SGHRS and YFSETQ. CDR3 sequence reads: CASSLSLLLFETQYF. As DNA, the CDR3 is TGCGCCAGCAGCTTGAGTCTGTTATTATTTGAGACCCAGTACTTC.

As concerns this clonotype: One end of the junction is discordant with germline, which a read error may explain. In nucleotides, the CDR3 is TGTGCCAGCTCACAACGGATTTTGACGGTTAATGAGAAACTGTTTTTT. It translates to CASSQRILTVNEKLFF. The V gene is TRBV18, the J gene TRBJ1-4; no clear D. Germline V gives CDR1 KGHSH, CDR2 LQKENI. The CDR3 contains 16 residues. Full variable domain (outside the CDR3, taken from reference TRBV18 and TRBJ1-4): NAGVMQNPRHLVRRRGQEARLRCSPMKGHSHVYWYRQLPEEGLKFMVYLQKENIIDESGMPKERFSAEFPKEGPSILRIQQVVRGDSAAYFCASSQRILTVNEKLFFGSGTQLSVL.

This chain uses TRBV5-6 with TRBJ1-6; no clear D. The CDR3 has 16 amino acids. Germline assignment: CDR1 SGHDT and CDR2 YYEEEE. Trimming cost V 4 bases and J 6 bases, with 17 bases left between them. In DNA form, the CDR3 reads TGTGCCAGCAGCGGGCGTCTCCGACATATTAATTCACCCCTCCACTTT. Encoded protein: CASSGRLRHINSPLHF.